Presented here are 3 T cell receptor beta chains from one specimen sequenced in a study of control samples from healthy donors and cancer patients. Sequencing was performed with immunoSEQ multiplex PCR; in TCRdb, only in-frame clones are kept and a portion is missing. The sample consists of 40,000 or so clones, 91% of them appearing once. Specimen: PBMCs. Source of these receptors: a woman in her 40s with head and neck cancer.

V and J are TRBV7-9 and TRBJ1-5, with a weak D call TRBD1 (5 bases). Trimming left V 5 bases short and J 9 bases short, with 14 bases between. Germline V CDR1 and CDR2: SEHNR, FQNEAQ (reference sequence). This CDR3 has 13 residues. The CDR3 nucleotides are TGTGCCAGCAGCGGGACTGAGATCGGGCCCCAGCATTTT. Encoded protein: CASSGTEIGPQHF.

This chain connects TRBV6-6 to TRBJ2-3, with D perhaps TRBD1 (6 bases). The germline V gene has CDR1 MNHNY and CDR2 SVGAGI (reference sequence). This CDR3 is built from 16 residues. The V gene lost 2 bases and the J gene lost 0 bases, with 12 bases spanning the gap. CDR3 sequence reads: CASSYPDRWSTDTQYF. The DNA of the CDR3 is TGTGCCAGCAGTTACCCTGACAGGTGGAGCACAGATACGCAGTATTTT.

The chain links TRBV19 to TRBJ2-5; 7 bases fit TRBD1. The germline CDR1 and CDR2 sequences are LNHDA and SQIVND (reference sequence). V lost 5 bases and J lost 1; bases outside the gene matches: 4. The CDR3 covers 14 residues. Written as DNA, the CDR3 is TGTGCCAGTAGTCCCTGGGACAGCCAAGAGACCCAGTACTTC. It encodes CASSPWDSQETQYF.